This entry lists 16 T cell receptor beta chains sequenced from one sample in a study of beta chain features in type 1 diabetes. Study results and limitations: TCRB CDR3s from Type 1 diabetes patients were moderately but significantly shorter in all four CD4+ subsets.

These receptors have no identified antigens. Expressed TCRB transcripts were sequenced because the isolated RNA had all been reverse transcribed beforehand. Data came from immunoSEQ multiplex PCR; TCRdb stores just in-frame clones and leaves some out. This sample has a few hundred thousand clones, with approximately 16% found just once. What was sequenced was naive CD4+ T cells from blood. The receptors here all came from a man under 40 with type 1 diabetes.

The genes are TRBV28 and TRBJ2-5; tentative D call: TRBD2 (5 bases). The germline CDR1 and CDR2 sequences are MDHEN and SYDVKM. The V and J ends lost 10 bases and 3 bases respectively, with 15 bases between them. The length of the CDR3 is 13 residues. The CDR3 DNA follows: TGTGCCACCGTCGACGGGATAAAAGAGACCCAGTACTTC. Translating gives CATVDGIKETQYF.

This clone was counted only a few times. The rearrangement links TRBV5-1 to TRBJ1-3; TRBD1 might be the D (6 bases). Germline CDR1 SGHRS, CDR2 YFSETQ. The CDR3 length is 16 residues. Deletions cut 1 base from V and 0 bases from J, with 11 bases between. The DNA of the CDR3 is TGCGCCAGCAGCTTGCGACAGGCTGACTCTGGAAACACCATATATTTT. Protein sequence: CASSLRQADSGNTIYF.

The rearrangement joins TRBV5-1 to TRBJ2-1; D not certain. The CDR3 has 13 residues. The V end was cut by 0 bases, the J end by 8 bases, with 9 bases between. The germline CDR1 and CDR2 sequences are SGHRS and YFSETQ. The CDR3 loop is CASSLVLGYEQFF. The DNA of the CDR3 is TGCGCCAGCAGCTTGGTACTGGGGTATGAGCAGTTCTTC.

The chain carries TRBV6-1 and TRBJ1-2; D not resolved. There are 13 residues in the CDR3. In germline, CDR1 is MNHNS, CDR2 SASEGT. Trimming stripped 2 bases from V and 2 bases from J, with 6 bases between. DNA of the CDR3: TGTGCCAGCAGTGAACGGCCCAACTATGGCTACACCTTC. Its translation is CASSERPNYGYTF.

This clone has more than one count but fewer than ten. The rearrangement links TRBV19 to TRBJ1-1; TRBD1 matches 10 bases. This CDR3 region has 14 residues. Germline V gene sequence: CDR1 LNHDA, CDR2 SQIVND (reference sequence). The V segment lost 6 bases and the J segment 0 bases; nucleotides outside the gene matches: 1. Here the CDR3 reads CASRGQGMNTEAFF. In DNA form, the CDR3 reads TGTGCCAGTAGGGGACAGGGGATGAACACTGAAGCTTTCTTT.

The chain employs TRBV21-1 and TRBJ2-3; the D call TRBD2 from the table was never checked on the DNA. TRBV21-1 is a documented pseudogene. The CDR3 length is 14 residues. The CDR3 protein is CASSNIEGTDTQYF. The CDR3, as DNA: TGTGCCAGCAGCAATATAGAGGGCACAGATACGCAGTATTTT.

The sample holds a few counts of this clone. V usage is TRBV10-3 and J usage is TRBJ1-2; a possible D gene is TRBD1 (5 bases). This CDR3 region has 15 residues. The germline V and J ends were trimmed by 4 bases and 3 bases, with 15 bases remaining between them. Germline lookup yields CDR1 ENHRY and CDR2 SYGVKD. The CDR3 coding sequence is TGTGCCATCAGTGGAGTTTTAATGACAGACTATGGCTACACCTTC. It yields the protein CAISGVLMTDYGYTF.

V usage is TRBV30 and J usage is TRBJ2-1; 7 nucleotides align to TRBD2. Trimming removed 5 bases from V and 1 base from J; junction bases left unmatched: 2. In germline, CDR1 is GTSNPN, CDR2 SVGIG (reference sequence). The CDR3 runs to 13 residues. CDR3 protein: CAWSGGSYNEQFF. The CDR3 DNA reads TGTGCCTGGTCGGGGGGATCCTACAATGAGCAGTTCTTC. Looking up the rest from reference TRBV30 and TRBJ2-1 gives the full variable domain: SQTIHQWPATLVQPVGSPLSLECTVEGTSNPNLYWYRQAAGRGLQLLFYSVGIGQISSEVPQNLSASRPQDRQFILSSKKLLLSDSGFYLCAWSGGSYNEQFFGPGTRLTVL.

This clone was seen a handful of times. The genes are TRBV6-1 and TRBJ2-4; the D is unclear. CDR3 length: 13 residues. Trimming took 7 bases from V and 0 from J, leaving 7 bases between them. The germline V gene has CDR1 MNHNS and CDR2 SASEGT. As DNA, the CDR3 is TGTGCCAGCATCCTGGGAGCCAAAAACATTCAGTACTTC. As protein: CASILGAKNIQYF.

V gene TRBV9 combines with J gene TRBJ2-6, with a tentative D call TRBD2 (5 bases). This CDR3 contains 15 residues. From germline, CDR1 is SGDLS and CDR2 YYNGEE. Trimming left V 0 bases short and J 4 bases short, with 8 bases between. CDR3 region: CASSVGRPGANVLTF. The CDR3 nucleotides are TGTGCCAGCAGCGTAGGGAGGCCCGGGGCCAACGTCCTGACTTTC.

CDR3 DNA sequence: TGTGCCCGGACGGGACAGGGCGGTGGAAACACCATATATTTT. Residues: CARTGQGGGNTIYF. The chain is built from TRBV30 and TRBJ1-3, with 9 bases identical to TRBD1. The CDR3 extends over 14 amino acids. V lost 8 bases to trimming and J lost 3 bases; unmatched junction nucleotides: 8. CDR1 and CDR2 from the germline V gene are GTSNPN and SVGIG (reference sequence). The variable domain in full, completed from reference TRBV30 and TRBJ1-3, reads SQTIHQWPATLVQPVGSPLSLECTVEGTSNPNLYWYRQAAGRGLQLLFYSVGIGQISSEVPQNLSASRPQDRQFILSSKKLLLSDSGFYLCARTGQGGGNTIYFGEGSWLTVV.

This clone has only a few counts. The CDR3 sequence: CASSQVQGAETEAFF. CDR3 DNA: TGTGCCAGCAGCCAAGTACAGGGGGCCGAGACTGAAGCTTTCTTT. The chain has TRBV4-2 and TRBJ1-1, with 9 bases that match TRBD1. After removal of 1 base from V and 5 bases from J, the junction contained 5 bases not matched to a gene. Germline CDR1 is LGHNA and CDR2 is YNFKEQ. The CDR3 spans 15 residues.

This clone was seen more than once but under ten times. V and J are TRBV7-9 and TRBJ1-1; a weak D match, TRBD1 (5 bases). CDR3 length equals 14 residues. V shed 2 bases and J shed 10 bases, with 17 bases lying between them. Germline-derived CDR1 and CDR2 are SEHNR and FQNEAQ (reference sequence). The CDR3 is CASSLRGTLSGAFF. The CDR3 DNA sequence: TGTGCCAGCAGCTTACGTGGGACCCTCTCGGGAGCTTTCTTT.

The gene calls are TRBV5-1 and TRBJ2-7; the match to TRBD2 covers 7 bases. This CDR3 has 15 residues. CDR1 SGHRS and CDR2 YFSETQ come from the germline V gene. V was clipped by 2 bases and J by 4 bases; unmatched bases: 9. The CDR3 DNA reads TGCGCCAGCAGCTTTGATCGGCAGGGAGGGTACGAGCAGTACTTC. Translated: CASSFDRQGGYEQYF.

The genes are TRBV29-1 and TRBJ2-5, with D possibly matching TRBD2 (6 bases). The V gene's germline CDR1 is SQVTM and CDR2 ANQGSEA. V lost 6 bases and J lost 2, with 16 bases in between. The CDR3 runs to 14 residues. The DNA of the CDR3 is TGCAGCGTCTTACCGACTAGGGGACAAGAGACCCAGTACTTC. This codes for CSVLPTRGQETQYF.

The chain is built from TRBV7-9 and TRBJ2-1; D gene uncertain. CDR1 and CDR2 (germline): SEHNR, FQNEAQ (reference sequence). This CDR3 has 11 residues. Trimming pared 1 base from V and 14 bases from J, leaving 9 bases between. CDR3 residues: CASSLDQSEFF. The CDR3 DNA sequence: TGTGCCAGCAGCTTAGACCAGAGCGAGTTCTTC.